What follows are 23 T cell receptor beta chains derived from one specimen sequenced in a study of T cells after yellow fever vaccination. Each CDR3 protein gets one entry after TCRdb re-called the 5' RACE reads with MiXCR. There are around 330,000 distinct CDR3 sequences in the sample; more than 3% occur only once, and 20% to 30% lies in the top ten. The sample here was PBMCs, taken on the day of the yellow fever booster vaccination. Receptors were obtained from a man aged 18 to 35 who received the YFV17D yellow fever vaccine.

V usage is TRBV12-3 or TRBV12-4 and J usage is TRBJ2-3, with 7 positions matching TRBD1. The CDR3 extends over 14 amino acids. The junction had 5 bases not matched to a gene; V was cut back by 4 bases and J by 4 bases. The CDR3 DNA is TGTGCCAGCAGTTCTAACAGGGGCCCAGATACGCAGTATTTT. It yields the protein CASSSNRGPDTQYF.

This clonotype was recorded many times. This chain joins TRBV5-1 and TRBJ2-7; a weak D match, TRBD2 (5 bases). The CDR3 consists of 15 residues. Trimming cost V 4 bases and J 0 bases, with 14 bases left between them. Per germline, CDR1 SGHRS and CDR2 YFSETQ. The CDR3 protein is CASSNGKRSSYEQYF. The CDR3 coding sequence is TGCGCCAGCAGCAACGGGAAGCGCAGCTCCTACGAGCAGTACTTC.

The chain carries TRBV20-1 and TRBJ1-1, with unresolved D. The CDR3 length is 13 residues. Germline values: CDR1 DFQATT, CDR2 SNEGSKA (reference sequence). V was pared by 1 base and J by 3 bases, with 9 bases between. CDR3 in amino acids: CSARVGSHTEAFF. As DNA, the CDR3 is TGCAGTGCTAGAGTCGGGAGCCACACTGAAGCTTTCTTT.

This clonotype was counted ten times or more. The V and J genes are TRBV6-5 and TRBJ1-1; the D is unclear. Germline V gene data show CDR1 as MNHEY and CDR2 as SVGAGI. Trimming removed 6 bases at V and 8 bases at J, with 13 bases between. CDR3 length equals 12 residues. In nucleotides, the CDR3 is TGTGCCAGCAGCCAACGGGGAGGCGAAGCTTTCTTT. This sequence encodes CASSQRGGEAFF.

The sample holds many counts of this clonotype. This chain links TRBV6-6 with TRBJ1-1, with D uncertain. In germline, CDR1 is MNHNY, CDR2 SVGAGI (reference sequence). The CDR3 covers 12 residues. The germline V and J ends were trimmed by 7 bases and 4 bases, with 10 bases remaining between them. The CDR3 DNA follows: TGTGCCAGCAATTTAGAGTCCACTGAAGCTTTCTTT. It encodes CASNLESTEAFF.

This clonotype was counted a few times. The CDR3, as DNA: TGCGCCAGCAGCCAAGATAGGTGGGGGAACAAACCTAATGAGCAGTTCTTC. It codes for CASSQDRWGNKPNEQFF. The chain recombines TRBV4-3 with TRBJ2-1; perhaps D is TRBD1 or TRBD2 (5 bases each). This CDR3 is 17 amino acids long. V was shortened by 0 bases and J by 7 bases, with 19 bases between the two germline ends. Germline CDR1 and CDR2: LGHNA and YSLEER.

The chain uses TRBV15 and TRBJ2-3; 9 positions agree with TRBD2. Germline trimming cut 5 bases from V and 2 bases from J; bases unmatched to any gene: 8. CDR3 length: 16 residues. Per the germline V gene, CDR1 is LNHNV and CDR2 is YYDKDF (reference sequence). The CDR3 sequence is CATSGKAGGDTDTQYF. CDR3 coding DNA: TGTGCCACCAGCGGAAAAGCGGGGGGCGACACAGATACGCAGTATTTT.

This clonotype was counted between two and nine times. The chain uses TRBV30 and TRBJ1-6, with a weak D call TRBD1 (5 bases). Germline V gives CDR1 GTSNPN, CDR2 SVGIG (reference sequence). The CDR3 length is 13 residues. V shed 0 bases and J shed 10 bases, with 10 bases lying between them. In nucleotides, the CDR3 is TGTGCCTGGAGTGTACAGGCCGGATCACCCCTCCACTTT. Its protein is CAWSVQAGSPLHF.

This clonotype was seen ten or more times. V usage is TRBV29-1 and J usage is TRBJ2-4; TRBD2 might be the D (5 bases). There are 13 residues in the CDR3. Germline values: CDR1 SQVTM, CDR2 ANQGSEA. V lost 2 bases and J lost 3, with 8 bases in between. Here the CDR3 reads CSVEMAGKNIQYF. CDR3 in DNA: TGCAGCGTTGAAATGGCGGGCAAAAACATTCAGTACTTC.

This clonotype was counted ten times or more. The chain carries TRBV7-9 and TRBJ2-7; 8 bases map to TRBD1. Germline V gene data show CDR1 as SEHNR and CDR2 as FQNEAQ (reference sequence). This CDR3 is built from 17 residues. Germline trimming cut 5 bases from V and 5 bases from J; bases unmatched to any gene: 17. The DNA of the CDR3 is TGTGCCAGCAGCCCAGGACAGGGCGGGACAGAGCTTAACGAGCAGTACTTC. It codes for CASSPGQGGTELNEQYF. Variable domain in full (rest from reference TRBV7-9 and TRBJ2-7): DTGVSQNPRHKITKRGQNVTFRCDPISEHNRLYWYRQTLGQGPEFLTYFQNEAQLEKSRLLSDRFSAERPKGSFSTLEIQRTEQGDSAMYLCASSPGQGGTELNEQYFGPGTRLTVT.

This clonotype was observed at least ten times. The chain joins TRBV5-1 to TRBJ2-1; a weak D match, TRBD1 (6 bases). V was shortened by 2 bases and J by 5 bases, with 26 bases between the two germline ends. Germline-derived CDR1 and CDR2 are SGHRS and YFSETQ. CDR3 length: 19 residues. CDR3 region: CASSFYGGIIFGPNNEQFF. CDR3 sequence (DNA): TGCGCCAGCAGCTTTTATGGGGGCATCATCTTCGGCCCTAACAATGAGCAGTTCTTC.

This clonotype was seen more than once but under ten times. CDR3 sequence: CSASPGGSNQPQHF. The CDR3 DNA is TGCAGTGCTAGCCCCGGGGGTAGCAATCAGCCCCAGCATTTT. J is TRBJ1-5 and V is TRBV20-1; perhaps TRBD1 as D (5 bases). Germline values: CDR1 DFQATT, CDR2 SNEGSKA (reference sequence). V was clipped by 3 bases and J by 0 bases, with 9 bases between them. This CDR3 has 14 amino acids.

This clonotype was seen more than once but under ten times. The chain links TRBV7-2 to TRBJ1-6; TRBD1 matches at 8 bases. Per germline, CDR1 SGHTA and CDR2 FQGNSA. Trimming took 5 bases from V and 10 from J; bases not matched to a gene: 7. CDR3 length equals 14 residues. CDR3 amino acids: CASSTGQGYSPLHF. In DNA form, the CDR3 reads TGTGCCAGCAGCACCGGACAGGGATACTCACCCCTCCACTTT.

This clonotype was seen only a few times. The chain joins TRBV4-3 to TRBJ2-5, with 9 bases that match TRBD2. V lost 0 bases to trimming and J lost 1 base; unmatched junction nucleotides: 6. Germline V CDR1 and CDR2: LGHNA, YSLEER. The CDR3 contains 17 residues. CDR3 sequence (DNA): TGCGCCAGCAGCCAAGATTATTGGCGGGGGGGCCAAGAGACCCAGTACTTC. It specifies CASSQDYWRGGQETQYF.

This clonotype was picked up a small number of times. CDR3: CASRGVNTEAFF. CDR3 coding DNA: TGTGCCAGCAGAGGAGTGAACACTGAAGCTTTCTTT. The chain uses TRBV12-3 or TRBV12-4 and TRBJ1-1; D gene unclear. Between the trimmed V and J ends, which lost 6 bases and 0 bases, there was a span of 5 bases. The CDR3 covers 12 residues.

This clonotype appeared many times. The DNA for the CDR3 is TGTGCCAGCAGCCAAGATGGGACGACAAACAATGAGCAGTTCTTC. Its protein is CASSQDGTTNNEQFF. The chain uses TRBV4-2 and TRBJ2-1; tentatively, D is TRBD1 or TRBD2 (5 bases each). The germline V gene has CDR1 LGHNA and CDR2 YNFKEQ. The V end lost 0 bases, the J end lost 5 bases, and 11 bases lay between the germline ends. The CDR3 is made up of 15 amino acids.

At least ten counts were recorded for this clonotype. The rearrangement uses TRBV7-2 and TRBJ2-7; D gene uncertain. Trimming cost V 5 bases and J 1 base, with 15 bases left between them. Germline V CDR1 and CDR2: SGHTA, FQGNSA. CDR3 length: 15 amino acids. The CDR3 is CASSLGPLGSYEQYV. The CDR3 DNA sequence: TGTGCCAGCAGCCTAGGGCCTTTAGGATCCTACGAGCAGTACGTC.

This clonotype was picked up many times. V gene TRBV5-1 combines with J gene TRBJ1-2, with 7 bases matching TRBD1. Germline V gene data show CDR1 as SGHRS and CDR2 as YFSETQ. This CDR3 region has 14 residues. V was clipped by 5 bases and J by 2 bases; unmatched bases: 6. The CDR3 nucleotides are TGCGCCAGCAGAATAGGACAGGCGAACTATGGCTACACCTTC. Protein product: CASRIGQANYGYTF. Full variable domain (outside the CDR3, taken from reference TRBV5-1 and TRBJ1-2): KAGVTQTPRYLIKTRGQQVTLSCSPISGHRSVSWYQQTPGQGLQFLFEYFSETQRNKGNFPGRFSGRQFSNSRSEMNVSTLELGDSALYLCASRIGQANYGYTFGSGTRLTVV.

There are many counts of this clonotype. The rearrangement joins TRBV7-2 to TRBJ2-7; TRBD1 matches 9 bases. In germline, CDR1 is SGHTA, CDR2 FQGNSA. CDR3 length: 13 amino acids. The junction had 5 bases not matched to a gene; V was cut back by 4 bases and J by 7 bases. The CDR3 loop reads CASSSGTGREQYF. CDR3 nucleotides: TGTGCCAGCAGCTCCGGGACAGGGCGGGAGCAGTACTTC.

DNA for the CDR3: TGTGCCAGCAGTTACTCGATTCCCGGCGGTTCACCCCTCCACTTT. Translated, it gives CASSYSIPGGSPLHF. This chain uses TRBV6-5 with TRBJ1-6; no firm D call. The CDR3 totals 15 residues. Germline values: CDR1 MNHEY, CDR2 SVGAGI. V lost 0 bases to trimming and J lost 9 bases, with 12 bases between them.

V is TRBV19 and J is TRBJ1-5; unclear D gene. Germline V CDR1 and CDR2: LNHDA, SQIVND (reference sequence). CDR3 length: 15 residues. V lost 5 bases to trimming and J lost 3 bases, with 14 bases between them. The CDR3 nucleotides are TGTGCCAGTAGTTACCAGGCCAGGAACAATCAGCCCCAGCATTTT. Amino acid sequence: CASSYQARNNQPQHF.

This clonotype was picked up many times. CDR3 in amino acids: CASSLKSETQYF. CDR3 in DNA: TGCGCCAGCAGCTTGAAGAGCGAGACCCAGTACTTC. The V and J genes are TRBV5-1 and TRBJ2-5; D gene unclear. This CDR3 has 12 residues. Trimming shortened V by 1 base and J by 5 bases, and 6 bases separated the two germline ends. The germline gives CDR1 SGHRS, CDR2 YFSETQ. The entire variable domain, with the rest obtained from reference TRBV5-1 and TRBJ2-5, is as follows: KAGVTQTPRYLIKTRGQQVTLSCSPISGHRSVSWYQQTPGQGLQFLFEYFSETQRNKGNFPGRFSGRQFSNSRSEMNVSTLELGDSALYLCASSLKSETQYFGPGTRLLVL.

The V gene is TRBV15, the J gene TRBJ1-1; D unclear. V lost 0 bases and J 3 bases, leaving 11 bases between the germline ends. The CDR3 runs 15 residues. Germline CDR1 and CDR2: LNHNV and YYDKDF (reference sequence). CDR3 sequence: CATSREPGIDTEAFF. The CDR3 DNA reads TGTGCCACCAGCAGAGAGCCGGGGATAGACACTGAAGCTTTCTTT.